These 9 T cell receptor beta chains were all obtained from the same sample, sequenced in a study of tumor-infiltrating lymphocytes in localized non-small cell lung cancer. The protocol was immunoSEQ multiplex PCR, while the TCRdb copy is restricted to in-frame clones and leaves out a portion. The table lists about 12,000 clones, more than 70% of them singletons, with 10% to 15% in the top ten. The sample taken for sequencing was lung tumor tissue. The receptor set was obtained from a human donor with non-small cell lung cancer.

The chain links TRBV18 to TRBJ1-4, with TRBD1 identical over 7 bases. Per the germline V gene, CDR1 is KGHSH and CDR2 is LQKENI. Unmatched junction bases numbered 9, after V lost 6 bases and J lost 8 bases. The CDR3 totals 14 residues. CDR3 amino acids: CASSLTRGTEKLFF. The DNA for the CDR3 is TGTGCCAGCTCCCTCACCAGGGGGACCGAAAAACTGTTTTTT.

V gene TRBV2 combines with J gene TRBJ1-2; TRBD1 matches at 11 bases. The CDR3 loop spans 15 amino acids. Germline V gene sequence: CDR1 SNHLY, CDR2 FYNNEI. The V segment lost 5 bases and the J segment 5 bases; nucleotides outside the gene matches: 7. The CDR3 spells CASSTRTGGLYGYTF. DNA for the CDR3: TGTGCCAGCAGTACCAGGACAGGGGGCCTGTATGGCTACACCTTC.

This chain links TRBV19 with TRBJ2-7; TRBD1 matches 11 bases. The CDR3 loop spans 15 amino acids. With 5 bases clipped from V and 0 bases from J, the junction kept 3 bases outside the gene matches. Germline V gene data show CDR1 as LNHDA and CDR2 as SQIVND (reference sequence). The CDR3 bases are TGTGCCAGTAGTCCGGGGACAGGGGGCTCCTACGAGCAGTACTTC. It encodes CASSPGTGGSYEQYF.

This chain links TRBV2 with TRBJ1-2; 8 positions match TRBD1. Germline loops: CDR1 SNHLY, CDR2 FYNNEI. This CDR3 has 15 amino acids. V lost 1 base, J lost 6 bases, and 7 bases stayed unmatched. The CDR3 region has the DNA TGTGCCAGCAGTGAAGTGCAGGGGGCGAGGGATGGCTACACCTTC. It codes for CASSEVQGARDGYTF.

The chain couples TRBV6-6 to TRBJ1-2, with TRBD1 matching 7 bases. V gave up 4 bases and J gave up 2 bases; unmatched junction bases: 4. CDR1 is MNHNY, CDR2 SVGAGI, per germline (reference sequence). This CDR3 is built from 14 residues. The CDR3 DNA follows: TGTGCCAGCAGTTGGGGACAGAAGAACTATGGCTACACCTTC. Protein: CASSWGQKNYGYTF.

The rearrangement links TRBV11-2 to TRBJ2-5, with 7 bases identical to TRBD2. The CDR3 consists of 16 residues. The junction had 11 bases not matched to a gene; V was cut back by 5 bases and J by 2 bases. The germline CDR1 and CDR2 sequences are SGHAT and FQNNGV. The DNA of the CDR3 is TGTGCCAGCAGCCCTCGGGAGCGGGATCTACAAGAGACCCAGTACTTC. Amino acids: CASSPRERDLQETQYF.

The V gene is TRBV6-5, the J gene TRBJ1-5; D remains ambiguous. Between the trimmed V and J ends, which lost 4 bases and 6 bases, there was a span of 10 bases. The CDR3 is 13 amino acids. Germline CDR1 reads MNHEY; CDR2 reads SVGAGI. CDR3 sequence: CASSFGWSQPQHF. CDR3 in DNA: TGTGCCAGCAGTTTTGGGTGGTCTCAGCCCCAGCATTTT.

This chain joins TRBV4-3 and TRBJ2-3; possibly TRBD2 for D (6 bases). The V and J ends lost 4 bases and 4 bases respectively, with 12 bases between them. Germline-derived CDR1 and CDR2 are LGHNA and YSLEER. The CDR3 is made up of 14 amino acids. The CDR3 reads CASSLETRPDTQYF. CDR3 sequence (DNA): TGCGCCAGCAGCCTCGAGACTAGGCCAGATACGCAGTATTTT.

The gene calls are TRBV10-2 and TRBJ1-1, with D possibly TRBD1 on 5 matching bases. The CDR3 loop spans 17 amino acids. CDR1 is WSHSY, CDR2 SAAADI, per germline. Trimming removed 0 bases at V and 9 bases at J, with 23 bases between. CDR3 nucleotides: TGCGCCAGCAGTGAGTCGAGGGAACAACCTCCGAGGGGCAAAGCTTTCTTT. Protein product: CASSESREQPPRGKAFF.